The entry that follows covers one TCR beta chain sequence. The data were produced by immunoSEQ multiplex PCR, yet TCRdb's version contains in-frame clones alone and is incomplete. The sample lists hundreds of thousands of clones, approximately 80% occurring once. Clinical history reported by participants formed the basis on which cohorts were assigned. Someone with COVID-19 had been met by exposed participants within 2 weeks before study entry. This entry comes from a study of blood T cell repertoires in COVID-19. The germline V gene has CDR1 LNHDA and CDR2 SQIVND (reference sequence). The CDR3 runs to 12 residues. Losses at the gene ends were 9 bases for V and 8 bases for J; bases not matched to a gene: 6.

This sequence originates from a man in his forties who had been exposed to COVID-19. The chain carries TRBV19 and TRBJ2-1, with 8 bases that match TRBD2. Sequenced material: PBMCs or T cells enriched from blood (not recorded which). CDR3 region: CASGTRLYEQFF. The CDR3 bases are TGTGCCAGCGGGACTAGACTCTATGAGCAGTTCTTC.